The clone carrying this T cell receptor (beta chain) was counted ten times or more. Its cognate antigen is unknown. The conserved final phenylalanine or tryptophan is absent from the CDR3, which likely points to a read error. V was pared by 6 bases and J by 4 bases, with 3 bases between. Germline V CDR1 and CDR2: MNHEY, SVGEGT. CDR3 length: 11 residues. This record belongs to a study of metastatic and nonmetastatic thyroid tumors. In the study overall: Comparative analysis of repertoires was undertaken across blood and tumor or nodule tissue obtained from malignant and benign thyroid patients.

Study findings and constraints: Reportedly, malignant thyroid tumors had significantly higher TCR beta diversity than benign nodules, in blood and tumor.

Authors' data handling: Clinicopathological groups differed in CDR3, with these differences serving to build a distant-metastasis classifier for papillary thyroid cancer. TCRdb re-called clones via MiXCR from the PCR reads. The V and J calls were determined by TCRdb, not by the authors. There are around 16,000 clones in the sample; approximately 13% occur only once, and 15% lies in the top ten. Patients had received no treatment of any kind before thyroid surgery. Sample: tumor tissue. V usage is TRBV6-2 or TRBV6-3 and J usage is TRBJ2-2; D ambiguous. The origin of this receptor is a female donor with papillary thyroid cancer or a benign thyroid nodule (not recorded which). Some clones in this sample may be carry-over from other donors' samples. The CDR3 is CASSLTGELFL. The CDR3, as DNA: TGTGCCAGCAGCCTCACCGGGGAGCTGTTTCTT.